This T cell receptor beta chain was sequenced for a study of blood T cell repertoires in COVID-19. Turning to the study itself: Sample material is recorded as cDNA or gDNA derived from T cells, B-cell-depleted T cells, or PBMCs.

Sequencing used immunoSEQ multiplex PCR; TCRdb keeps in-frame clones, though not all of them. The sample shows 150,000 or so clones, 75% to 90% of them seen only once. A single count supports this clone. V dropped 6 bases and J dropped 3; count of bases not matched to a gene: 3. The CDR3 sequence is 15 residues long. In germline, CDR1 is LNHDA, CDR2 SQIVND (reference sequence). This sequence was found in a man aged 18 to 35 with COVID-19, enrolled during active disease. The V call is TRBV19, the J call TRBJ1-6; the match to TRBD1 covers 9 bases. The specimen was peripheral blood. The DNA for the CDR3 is TGTGCCAGTAGGAGGACAGGGGTCTATAATTCACCCCTCCACTTT. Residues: CASRRTGVYNSPLHF.